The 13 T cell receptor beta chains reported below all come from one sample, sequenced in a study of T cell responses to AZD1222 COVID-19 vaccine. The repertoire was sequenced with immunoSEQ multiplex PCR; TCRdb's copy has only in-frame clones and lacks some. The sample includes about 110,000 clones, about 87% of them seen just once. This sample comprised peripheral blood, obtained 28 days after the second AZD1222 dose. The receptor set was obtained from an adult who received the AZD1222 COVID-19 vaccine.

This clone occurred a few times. DNA of the CDR3: TGTGCCAGCAGCTTATTCGGGGCCACGAACACCGGGGAGCTGTTTTTT. Its protein product is CASSLFGATNTGELFF. The gene calls are TRBV11-3 and TRBJ2-2, with D perhaps matching TRBD1 or TRBD2 (5 bases each). The CDR3 has 16 residues. Germline CDR1 reads SGHNT; CDR2 reads YENEEA. V was pared by 2 bases and J by 0 bases, with 10 bases between.

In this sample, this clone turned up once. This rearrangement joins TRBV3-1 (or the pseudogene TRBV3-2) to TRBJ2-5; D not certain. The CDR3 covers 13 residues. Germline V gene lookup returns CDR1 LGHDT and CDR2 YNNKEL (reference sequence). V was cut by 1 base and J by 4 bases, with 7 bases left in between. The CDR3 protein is CASSQVGLETQYF. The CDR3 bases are TGTGCCAGCAGCCAAGTGGGCCTAGAGACCCAGTACTTC.

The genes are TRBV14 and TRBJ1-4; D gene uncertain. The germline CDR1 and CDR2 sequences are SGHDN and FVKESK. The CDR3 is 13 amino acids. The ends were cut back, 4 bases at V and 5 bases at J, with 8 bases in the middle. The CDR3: CASSRGLNEKLFF. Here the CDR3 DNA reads TGTGCCAGCAGCCGTGGCCTAAATGAAAAACTGTTTTTT.

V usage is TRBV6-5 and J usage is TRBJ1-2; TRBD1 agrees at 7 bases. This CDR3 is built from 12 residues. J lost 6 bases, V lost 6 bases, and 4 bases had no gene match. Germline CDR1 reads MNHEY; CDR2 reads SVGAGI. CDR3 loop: CASSYRGDGYTF. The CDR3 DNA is TGTGCCAGCAGCTACAGGGGCGATGGCTACACCTTC.

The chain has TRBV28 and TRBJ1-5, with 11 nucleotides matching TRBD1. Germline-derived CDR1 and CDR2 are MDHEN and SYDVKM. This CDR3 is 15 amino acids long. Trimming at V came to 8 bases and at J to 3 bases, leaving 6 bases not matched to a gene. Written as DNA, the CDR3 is TGTGCCAGCTGGGGGACAGGGGGTAACAATCAGCCCCAGCATTTT. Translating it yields CASWGTGGNNQPQHF.

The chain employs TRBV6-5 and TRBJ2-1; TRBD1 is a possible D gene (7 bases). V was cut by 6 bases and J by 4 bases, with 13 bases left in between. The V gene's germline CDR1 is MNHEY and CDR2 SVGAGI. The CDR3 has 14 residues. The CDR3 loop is CASRGGTDYNEQFF. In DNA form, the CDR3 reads TGTGCCAGCAGAGGAGGGACAGATTACAATGAGCAGTTCTTC.

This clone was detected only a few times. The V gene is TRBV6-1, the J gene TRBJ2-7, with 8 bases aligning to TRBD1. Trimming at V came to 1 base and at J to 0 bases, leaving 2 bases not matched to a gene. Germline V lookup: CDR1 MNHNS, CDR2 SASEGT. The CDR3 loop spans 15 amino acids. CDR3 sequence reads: CASSEDTGGSYEQYF. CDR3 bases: TGTGCCAGCAGTGAAGATACAGGGGGCTCCTACGAGCAGTACTTC.

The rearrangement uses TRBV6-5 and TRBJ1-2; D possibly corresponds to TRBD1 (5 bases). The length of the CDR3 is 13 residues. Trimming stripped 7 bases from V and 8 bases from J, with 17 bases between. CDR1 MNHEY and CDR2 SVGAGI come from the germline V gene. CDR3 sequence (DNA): TGTGCCAGCATTCCCGGGACCGGCGAAGGCTACACCTTC. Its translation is CASIPGTGEGYTF.

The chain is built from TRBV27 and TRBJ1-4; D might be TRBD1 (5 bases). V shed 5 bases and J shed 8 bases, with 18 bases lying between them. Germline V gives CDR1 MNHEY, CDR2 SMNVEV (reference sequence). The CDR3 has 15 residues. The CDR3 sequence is CASSTRGRGGEKLFF. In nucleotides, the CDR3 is TGTGCCAGCAGTACCCGCGGTAGGGGAGGAGAAAAACTGTTTTTT.

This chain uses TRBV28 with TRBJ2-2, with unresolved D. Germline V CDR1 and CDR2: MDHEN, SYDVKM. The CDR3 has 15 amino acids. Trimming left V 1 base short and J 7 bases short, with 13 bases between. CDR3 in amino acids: CASSLLGMRGGELFF. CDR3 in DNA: TGTGCCAGCAGTTTATTGGGGATGCGTGGCGGGGAGCTGTTTTTT.

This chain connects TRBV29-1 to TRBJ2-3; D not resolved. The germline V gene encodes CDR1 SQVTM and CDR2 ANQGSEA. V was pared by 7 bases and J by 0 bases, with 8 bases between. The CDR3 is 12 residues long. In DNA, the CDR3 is TGCAGCGCCTACGACAGCACAGATACGCAGTATTTT. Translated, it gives CSAYDSTDTQYF.

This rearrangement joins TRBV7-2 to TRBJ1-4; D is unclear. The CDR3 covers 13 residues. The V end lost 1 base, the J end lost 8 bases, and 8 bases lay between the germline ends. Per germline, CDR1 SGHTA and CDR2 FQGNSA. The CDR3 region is CASSLGEEEKLFF. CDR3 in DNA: TGTGCCAGCAGCTTAGGGGAAGAAGAAAAACTGTTTTTT.

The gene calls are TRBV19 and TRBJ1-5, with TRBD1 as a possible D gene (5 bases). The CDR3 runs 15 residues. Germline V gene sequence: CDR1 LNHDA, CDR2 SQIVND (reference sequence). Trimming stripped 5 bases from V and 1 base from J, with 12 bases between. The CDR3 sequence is CASSPPGTSNQPQHF. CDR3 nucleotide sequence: TGTGCCAGTAGTCCACCCGGGACCAGCAATCAGCCCCAGCATTTT.